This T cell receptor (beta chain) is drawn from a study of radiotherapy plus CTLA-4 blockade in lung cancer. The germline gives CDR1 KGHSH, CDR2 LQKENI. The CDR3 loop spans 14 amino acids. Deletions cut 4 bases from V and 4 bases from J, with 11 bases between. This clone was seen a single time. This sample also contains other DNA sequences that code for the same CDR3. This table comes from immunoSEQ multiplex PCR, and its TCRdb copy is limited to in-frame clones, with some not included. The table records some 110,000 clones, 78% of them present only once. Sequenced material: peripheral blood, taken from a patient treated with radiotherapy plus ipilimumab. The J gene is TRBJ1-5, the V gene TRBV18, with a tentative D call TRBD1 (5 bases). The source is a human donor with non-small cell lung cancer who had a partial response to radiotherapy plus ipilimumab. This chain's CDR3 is CASSRGTENQPQHF. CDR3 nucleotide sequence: TGTGCCAGCTCACGTGGGACTGAAAATCAGCCCCAGCATTTT.